This T cell receptor beta chain was sequenced for a study of early T cells in non-severe SARS-CoV-2 infection. Germline values: CDR1 MDHEN, CDR2 SYDVKM. The ends lost 10 bases at V and 2 bases at J; junction bases unmatched: 4. The CDR3 totals 13 residues. MiXCR, run by TCRdb on the 5' RACE reads, gives a single entry per CDR3 protein. The data contain tens of thousands of distinct CDR3 sequences, more than 14% of them singletons. This clonotype turned up a few times. V is TRBV28 and J is TRBJ1-2; TRBD1 agrees at 10 bases. The sequencing here drew on whole blood, taken at baseline. This TCR derives from an adult who was a healthcare worker with PCR-confirmed SARS-CoV-2 infection or an uninfected control (not recorded which). In nucleotides, the CDR3 is TGTGCCACCTTGGGACAGGGGAACTATGGCTACACCTTC. It translates to CATLGQGNYGYTF.